These T cell receptor beta chains were read from a single sample in a study of lymphopenia after photon versus proton radiotherapy. This table comes from immunoSEQ multiplex PCR, and its TCRdb copy is limited to in-frame clones, with some not included. Of about 17,000 clones listed, around 83% are singletons. The sample consisted of peripheral blood, taken from a patient treated with proton-based radiotherapy. These receptors were obtained from a man between 65 and 85 years old with pancreatic cancer. Both conserved end residues are part of each CDR3. D genes are given only for firm matches.

J: TRBJ2-1; D: -; V: TRBV7-2; DNA: TGTGCCAGCAGCTCCGGGGTGGGGACTCCCAATTTAGATGAGCAGTTCTTC; CDR3: CASSSGVGTPNLDEQFF
J: TRBJ2-3; D: TRBD2; V: TRBV7-8; DNA: TGTGCCAGCAGCTTAGGGCGGGGGGGTGGAACAGATACGCAGTATTTT; CDR3: CASSLGRGGGTDTQYF
J: TRBJ2-1; D: TRBD1; V: TRBV19; DNA: TGTGCCAGTAGTATCCCGGGACAGGGACCCTACAATGAGCAGTTCTTC; CDR3: CASSIPGQGPYNEQFF
J: TRBJ2-3; D: -; V: TRBV5-1; DNA: TGCGCCAGCAGCTTGGGGGACGGGGGAGGCACAGATACGCAGTATTTT; CDR3: CASSLGDGGGTDTQYF
J: TRBJ1-2; D: -; V: TRBV7-9; DNA: TGTGCCAGCAGCTTAGATAGGAATGGCTACACCTTC; CDR3: CASSLDRNGYTF
J: TRBJ1-6; D: -; V: TRBV10-3; DNA: TGTGCCATCAGTGAGTCGGCAGGGGTGTCACCCCTCCACTTT; CDR3: CAISESAGVSPLHF
J: TRBJ1-1; D: TRBD1; V: TRBV14; DNA: TGTGCCAGCAGCCGGGACAGGGGTAGAGACATCATCACTGAAGCTTTCTTT; CDR3: CASSRDRGRDIITEAFF
J: TRBJ1-5; D: -; V: TRBV5-1; DNA: TGCGCCAGCAGTCAGGGGCTGGATCAGCCCCAGCATTTT; CDR3: CASSQGLDQPQHF
J: TRBJ1-3; D: -; V: TRBV10-2; DNA: TGCGCCGGAAGATTTGGCTCTGGAAACACCATATATTTT; CDR3: CAGRFGSGNTIYF
J: TRBJ1-5; D: TRBD1; V: TRBV30; DNA: TGTGCCTGGAGTAAGTCAGGGGGGCAGCCCCAGCATTTT; CDR3: CAWSKSGGQPQHF
J: TRBJ2-1; D: TRBD2; V: TRBV10-1; DNA: TGCGCCAGCAGTGAAGGGACTAGTGTCTACAATGAGCAGTTCTTC; CDR3: CASSEGTSVYNEQFF
J: TRBJ2-1; D: TRBD2; V: TRBV14; DNA: TGTGCCAGCAGCCGGCAGGGACTAGCGGCTTACAATGAGCAGTTCTTC; CDR3: CASSRQGLAAYNEQFF